This TCR beta chain appears in the sequencing data of a study of CD8+ T cells in alopecia areata. V lost 5 bases, J lost 7 bases, and 10 bases stayed unmatched. Germline CDR1 reads MNHEY; CDR2 reads SVGAGI. The CDR3 is 15 residues long. Following RNA extraction, reverse transcription yielded cDNA that acted as the sequencing template. Repertoires were generated with immunoSEQ multiplex PCR, while TCRdb's copy carries only in-frame clones and drops some. The table shows some 130,000 clones, with 53% occurring only once. Treatment specified: oral pan-JAK inhibitor, 5-10 mg twice daily. This clonotype originated in a human donor with alopecia areata. The chain has TRBV6-5 and TRBJ1-2, with 10 bases matching TRBD1. Source: CD4+ T cells sorted from blood, taken at week 4, from a patient treated with tofacitinib. The CDR3 region has the DNA TGTGCCAGCAGTCGACAGGGGGCAGACGGTTTTGGCTACACCTTC. It encodes CASSRQGADGFGYTF.